Listed here is a single T cell receptor (beta chain). Its antigen is unknown. The data were produced by immunoSEQ multiplex PCR, yet TCRdb's version contains in-frame clones alone and is incomplete. The sample holds under 100,000 clones, around 78% seen once. These data come from a study of OX40 agonist ivuxolimab in advanced cancers. As for the study in general: Anti-PD-1, anti-PD-L1 or anti-CTLA-4 therapy given earlier was allowed, and approximately 40% had some.

This CDR3 contains 12 residues. V dropped 1 base and J dropped 6 bases, with 7 bases sitting between them. CDR1 MNHEY and CDR2 SMNVEV come from the germline V gene (reference sequence). Overall study findings and caveats: At doses 0.1 to 3.0 mg/kg, CD4+ and CD8+ clones expanded. Expanded clones were, on average, more numerous in CD8+ T cells than in CD4+. The expanded peripheral T cells' antigen specificity was not determined.

This TCR was recovered from an adult with an advanced solid tumor such as melanoma, head and neck, liver or kidney cancer. V is TRBV27 and J is TRBJ2-7; D may be TRBD1 (6 bases). This specimen consisted of CD4+ or CD8+ T cells sorted from blood, obtained in a trial of the OX40 agonist ivuxolimab. The CDR3: CASSLWGREQYF. The CDR3 nucleotides read TGTGCCAGCAGTTTATGGGGGCGCGAGCAGTACTTC.